The rows below give T cell receptor beta chains drawn from one sample of a study of cytomegalovirus exposure and HLA in healthy donors. The repertoire was sequenced with immunoSEQ multiplex PCR; TCRdb's copy has only in-frame clones and lacks some. The data contain about 35,000 clones, roughly 88% of them singletons. Source material: PBMCs. The source of these receptors is a woman aged 18-30 years in good health and CMV-seronegative. Each CDR3 is given with its conserved first and last residue. The D gene is left open where the match is weak. Clone sizes are given selectively: once, few, many, or a class where the clone is expanded.

V gene	D gene	J gene	clone size	CDR3 protein
TRBV5-6	TRBD1	TRBJ1-6	NA	CASSLATGTGGAAPLHF
TRBV19	TRBD2	TRBJ2-1	NA	CASSMSSGQQFF
TRBV25-1	TRBD1	TRBJ2-7	NA	CASSGPGQTYEQYF
TRBV6-6	TRBD1	TRBJ1-5	NA	CASTPGTGDQPQHF
TRBV11-2	TRBD2	NA	few	CASSLDFGLGVSEQYF
TRBV2	TRBD2	TRBJ2-3	few	CASSERLAGSGATDTQYF
TRBV6-4	NA	TRBJ2-1	few	CASSVGGPGEQFF
TRBV28	NA	TRBJ1-5	NA	CASSLAQGWEPQHF
TRBV19	NA	TRBJ2-4	NA	CASRQGPQNIQYF
TRBV5-6	NA	TRBJ1-1	NA	CASSHSGTSNTEAFF
TRBV14	NA	TRBJ1-4	NA	CASSQDLRGEKLFF
TRBV2	NA	TRBJ1-1	few	CASNYRATEAFF
TRBV9	TRBD1	TRBJ1-2	NA	CASSVQGGDYGYPF
TRBV9	NA	TRBJ1-1	once	CASSPTLEDSLFF
TRBV11-2	TRBD1	TRBJ2-5	NA	CASSHSGTGVWAQETQYF
TRBV7-2	TRBD1	TRBJ1-3	NA	CASSPGTGGRNTIYF
TRBV4-1	TRBD2	TRBJ2-1	NA	CASSRLAGGSSYNEQFF
TRBV7-2	TRBD2	TRBJ2-1	NA	CASTTTSGGNEQFF
TRBV6-6	TRBD2	TRBJ2-5	NA	CASSYGVAGNQETQYF
TRBV5-1	TRBD2	TRBJ2-2	NA	CASSLESGTSGRKWELFF
TRBV5-1	TRBD2	TRBJ2-5	NA	CASSSGGGLAQGETQYF
TRBV7-9	TRBD1	TRBJ2-7	once	CASLGQITYEQYF
TRBV6-5	NA	TRBJ1-3	NA	CASSLSYSGNTIYF
TRBV7-9	TRBD2	TRBJ2-1	NA	CASSLTSGGIYEQFF
TRBV5-1	NA	TRBJ2-1	NA	CASSLTGTSSYNEQFF
TRBV6-1	NA	TRBJ2-3	NA	CASSEKAGGTDTQYF
TRBV5-1	NA	TRBJ2-5	once	CASSFDQETQYF
TRBV6-1	NA	TRBJ2-7	few	CASSGAPGEQYF
TRBV29-1	NA	TRBJ1-2	NA	CSVEQGLYGYTF
TRBV11-2	NA	TRBJ2-1	NA	CASSLGGGRYNEQFF
TRBV15	NA	TRBJ2-2	NA	CATSRDPSRLDILNTGELFF
TRBV11-2	TRBD1	TRBJ2-7	NA	CASSHGQGSYEQYF
TRBV27	NA	TRBJ2-1	NA	CASSLSPTGKNEQFF
TRBV9	TRBD1	TRBJ2-7	NA	CASSVAGADRAHSYEQYF
TRBV28	TRBD2	TRBJ2-1	NA	CASSWPLRAKPGLAGVLTKEQFF
TRBV9	NA	TRBJ2-7	NA	CASSAPGREGEQYF
TRBV6-5	NA	TRBJ2-6	NA	CASSHTSSGANVLTF
TRBV4-3	TRBD2	TRBJ2-2	few	CASSQESRETGELFF
TRBV4-1	NA	TRBJ1-2	NA	CASNFDNSGIYGYTF
TRBV7-9	TRBD1	TRBJ1-4	NA	CSSSPFPGTGGEKLFF
TRBV19	NA	TRBJ2-1	medium-sized	CASSIAPGRSYNEQFF
TRBV4-1	NA	TRBJ1-5	once	CASSPEGSNQPQHF
TRBV4-1	TRBD2	TRBJ2-7	NA	CASSQEGFGTSSYEQYF
TRBV4-2	NA	TRBJ2-7	NA	CASSQADSYEQYF
TRBV11-2	NA	TRBJ2-7	NA	CASSPAAGRSYEQYF
TRBV4-3	NA	TRBJ1-2	NA	CASSQEITSTYGYTF
TRBV29-1	NA	TRBJ2-7	NA	CSVSDRSSYEQYF
TRBV5-1	NA	TRBJ2-5	NA	CASSLGEPQETQYF
TRBV19	TRBD1	TRBJ2-1	NA	CASSIRDRSTEQFF
TRBV9	TRBD1	TRBJ2-3	NA	CASSPRDRAADTQYF
TRBV6-4	NA	TRBJ2-1	NA	CASSDSSSSDEQFF
TRBV19	TRBD1	TRBJ1-3	NA	CASSIGTGAGNTIYF
TRBV7-9	NA	TRBJ1-3	NA	CASSLATGLSGNTIYF
TRBV4-2	NA	TRBJ1-4	NA	CASSQEGGSREKLFF
TRBV30	NA	TRBJ1-1	NA	CAWSGGNTEAFF
TRBV4-2	NA	TRBJ1-5	NA	CASSQLRRVNQPQHF
TRBV4-3	TRBD1	TRBJ1-6	NA	CASSLTDRALLHF